The 5 T cell receptor beta chains given below trace back to one sample, sequenced in a study of CD4+ T cells in melanoma. Clones were sequenced by immunoSEQ multiplex PCR, and TCRdb holds only the in-frame ones, with some missing. This sample has a few thousand clones, with around 68% found just once. Sequencing was carried out using cells from a culture (not recorded whether cultured in vitro). Receptors originate from a human donor with melanoma.

A few counts support this clone. The V gene is TRBV7-9, the J gene TRBJ2-7, with 11 bases fitting TRBD2. The germline gives CDR1 SEHNR, CDR2 FQNEAQ (reference sequence). The CDR3 has 16 amino acids. The V and J ends lost 5 bases and 6 bases, in that order; junction bases with no gene match: 12. CDR3 nucleotides: TGTGCCAGCAGCCCCACTAGCGGGGGTGGGGCGCCCGAGCAGTACTTC. It translates to CASSPTSGGGAPEQYF.

V usage is TRBV28 and J usage is TRBJ1-4; weak D call: TRBD1 (6 bases). Germline CDR1 reads MDHEN; CDR2 reads SYDVKM. V lost 7 bases and J 4 bases, leaving 16 bases between the germline ends. This CDR3 region has 15 residues. The CDR3 nucleotides are TGTGCCAGCACCCCGGGGGGCAGCCTTAATGAAAAACTGTTTTTT. Protein: CASTPGGSLNEKLFF. The full variable domain, its missing parts supplied by reference TRBV28 and TRBJ1-4, is DVKVTQSSRYLVKRTGEKVFLECVQDMDHENMFWYRQDPGLGLRLIYFSYDVKMKEKGDIPEGYSVSREKKERFSLILESASTNQTSMYLCASTPGGSLNEKLFFGSGTQLSVL.

The gene calls are TRBV11-2 and TRBJ1-3; D remains ambiguous. The germline V gene encodes CDR1 SGHAT and CDR2 FQNNGV. The CDR3 loop spans 13 amino acids. Trimming left V 5 bases short and J 0 bases short, with 5 bases between. CDR3 sequence: CASSLTSGNTIYF. The CDR3 DNA follows: TGTGCCAGCAGCCTGACCTCTGGAAACACCATATATTTT.

CDR3 coding DNA: TGCGCCAGCAGCTTCCCAGGGGATGATTCACCCCTCCACTTT. This encodes CASSFPGDDSPLHF. The rearrangement links TRBV5-1 to TRBJ1-6, with D maybe TRBD1 (6 bases). Germline loops: CDR1 SGHRS, CDR2 YFSETQ. V dropped 2 bases and J dropped 8 bases, with 11 bases sitting between them. The CDR3 runs 14 residues.

The chain carries TRBV28 and TRBJ2-7, with 8 nucleotides matching TRBD1. The CDR3 is 13 amino acids. V was clipped by 5 bases and J by 4 bases; unmatched bases: 4. CDR1 MDHEN and CDR2 SYDVKM come from the germline V gene. CDR3: CASSSGQGYEQYF. CDR3 DNA: TGTGCCAGCAGTAGCGGACAGGGATACGAGCAGTACTTC.